This TCR beta chain was captured by sequencing in a study of blood T cell repertoires in COVID-19. CDR3 length: 14 residues. CDR1 and CDR2 (germline): MNHEY, SMNVEV (reference sequence). V was shortened by 4 bases and J by 0 bases, with 9 bases between the two germline ends. This table comes from immunoSEQ multiplex PCR, and its TCRdb copy is limited to in-frame clones, with some not included. Here the sample spans 89,000 or so clones, approximately 88% being singletons. The chain links TRBV27 to TRBJ1-1; no clear D. This TCR derives from a man over 45 with COVID-19, enrolled during active disease. The material sequenced was peripheral blood. The CDR3: CASSYRGLNTEAFF. Here the CDR3 DNA reads TGTGCCAGCAGTTACAGAGGGTTGAACACTGAAGCTTTCTTT.